The T cell receptor beta chain described here comes from a study of identical twins. Overall study findings and caveats: There were fewer insertions in abundant cord blood beta clonotypes, but memory repertoires showed no such pattern. For out-of-frame alpha sequences shared by twins, low generation probability was in excess. Modeled out-of-frame TCR alpha sharing in monozygotic twins fell below observed levels. In zero-insertion analyses, partial confounding could arise from invariant MAIT and iNKT cells.

Germline CDR1 DFQATT, CDR2 SNEGSKA (reference sequence). The CDR3 loop spans 15 amino acids. TCRdb analysed the 5' RACE reads with MiXCR anew, one entry per CDR3 protein. In the table there are 1,800,000 or so distinct CDR3 sequences, 32% of which are singletons. A word on this clonotype: Its specificity is unknown.

The rearrangement joins TRBV20-1 to TRBJ2-7, with D tentatively TRBD1 (5 bases). TRBJ2-5 explains the end of the DNA better; the J call may be wrong. Sequenced material: cord blood. The source is a newborn girl in good health. In DNA form, the CDR3 reads TGCAGTGCTACCCCAGGGATGGCTAGGCGAGAGACCCAGTACTTC. Protein product: CSATPGMARRETQYF.